This T cell receptor beta chain was sequenced in a study of blood T cell repertoires in COVID-19. Study-level background: The United States, Italy and Spain provided the acute and convalescent COVID-19 samples. Sample material is recorded as cDNA or gDNA derived from T cells, B-cell-depleted T cells, or PBMCs.

In the original analysis: Amplification of reference gene primers was used by the study to estimate nucleated cell counts. Clones were read by immunoSEQ multiplex PCR, and TCRdb kept only the in-frame ones, dropping some. The V and J calls and clone size come from that table; D and trimming were worked out from the DNA. The sample contains tens of thousands of clones, about nine tenths of which appear only once. This receptor was obtained from a woman aged 45-60 years in a cohort sampled during active COVID-19. Sequences were obtained from peripheral blood.

The CDR3 reads CASSSSTSSYNEQFF. In DNA, the CDR3 is TGTGCCAGCAGTTCCTCGACTAGCTCCTACAATGAGCAGTTCTTC. The chain recombines TRBV27 with TRBJ2-1; D might be TRBD2 (6 bases). This CDR3 has 15 amino acids. The V end lost 4 bases, the J end lost 0 bases, and 10 bases lay between the germline ends. The V gene's germline CDR1 is MNHEY and CDR2 SMNVEV (reference sequence).